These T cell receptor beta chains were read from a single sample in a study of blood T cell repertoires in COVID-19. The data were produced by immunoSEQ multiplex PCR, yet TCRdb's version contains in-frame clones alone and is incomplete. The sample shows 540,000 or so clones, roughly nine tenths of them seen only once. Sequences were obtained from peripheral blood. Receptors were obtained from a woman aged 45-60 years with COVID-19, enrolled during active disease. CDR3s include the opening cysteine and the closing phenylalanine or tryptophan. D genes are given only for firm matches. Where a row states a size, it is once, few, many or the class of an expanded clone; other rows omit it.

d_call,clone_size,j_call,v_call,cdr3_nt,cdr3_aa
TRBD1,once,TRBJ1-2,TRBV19,TGTGCCAGTAGTACCCAGCGACAGGGGGCCTATGGCTACACCTTC,CASSTQRQGAYGYTF
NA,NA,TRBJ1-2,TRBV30,TGTGCCTGGAGGACGACGGGAGACTATGGCTACACCTTC,CAWRTTGDYGYTF
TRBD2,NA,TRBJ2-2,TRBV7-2,TGTGCCAGCAGCTTAGCCAGCGGGGGACCCGCGAACACCGGGGAGCTGTTTTTT,CASSLASGGPANTGELFF
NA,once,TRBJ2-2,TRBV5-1,TGCGCCAGCAGCCTCTGGTTGCGGAACACCGGGGAGCTGTTTTTT,CASSLWLRNTGELFF
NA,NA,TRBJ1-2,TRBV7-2,TGTGCCAGCAGCCCCGCCGGAGGTCGAGATGGCTACACCTTC,CASSPAGGRDGYTF
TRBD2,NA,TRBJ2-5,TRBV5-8,TGTGCCAGCAGCCCCCACGGCGGGGGGGGTGAGACCCAGTACTTC,CASSPHGGGGETQYF
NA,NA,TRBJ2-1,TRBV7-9,TGTGCCAGCAGCCCGACAGGGACTTACAATGAGCAGTTCTTC,CASSPTGTYNEQFF
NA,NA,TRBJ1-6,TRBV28,TGTGCCAGCAGTCTCGTGGGGGGTACCTCCTATAATTCACCCCTCCACTTT,CASSLVGGTSYNSPLHF
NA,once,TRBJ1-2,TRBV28,TGTGCCAGCAGTTTACGACAGTCTGGCTACACCTTC,CASSLRQSGYTF
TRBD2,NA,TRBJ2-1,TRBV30,TGTGCCTGGAGGACGCTGACCTCTAGCGGGGGGCTGGTTGGGCAGTTCTTC,CAWRTLTSSGGLVGQFF
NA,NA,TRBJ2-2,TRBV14,TGTGCCAGCAGCCAAGATAGTGTTTCGCGGGAGCTGTTTTTT,CASSQDSVSRELFF
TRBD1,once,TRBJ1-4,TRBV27,TGTGCCAGCAGTCGGACAGGAGCCCATAATGAAAAACTGTTTTTT,CASSRTGAHNEKLFF
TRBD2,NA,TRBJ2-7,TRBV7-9,TGTGCCAGCAGCTTCTTAGCGGGCGTTACCTACGAGCAGTACTTC,CASSFLAGVTYEQYF
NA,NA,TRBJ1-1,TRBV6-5,TGTGCCAGCACCCCCCAAATGAACACTGAAGCTTTCTTT,CASTPQMNTEAFF
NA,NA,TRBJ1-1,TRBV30,TGTGCCTGGAGTGTCGGGGGGCTGGACACTGAAGCTTTCTTT,CAWSVGGLDTEAFF
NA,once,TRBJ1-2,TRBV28,TGTGCCAGCATCTCAATAGTATTAGTTAACTATGGCTACACCTTC,CASISIVLVNYGYTF
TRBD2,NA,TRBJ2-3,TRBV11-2,TGTGCCAGCCTACTAGCGGGGGGGCCAGATACGCAGTATTTT,CASLLAGGPDTQYF
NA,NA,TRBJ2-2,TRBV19,TGTGCCAGTAGTCCTCTGGCGGACGGGGAGCTGTTTTTT,CASSPLADGELFF
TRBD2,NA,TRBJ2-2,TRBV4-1,TGCGCCAGCAGACACCCTCGGGGACTAGCGCGGCCGTTGGGCACCGGGGAGCTGTTTTTT,CASRHPRGLARPLGTGELFF
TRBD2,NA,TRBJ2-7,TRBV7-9,TGTGCCAGCAGCTTCGGGGGGTTAAGTGAGCAGTACTTC,CASSFGGLSEQYF
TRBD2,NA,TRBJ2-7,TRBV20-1,TGCAGCCTCGGGGGGTCCTACGAGCAGTACTTC,CSLGGSYEQYF
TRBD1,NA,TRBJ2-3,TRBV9,TGTGCCAGCAGCCCGAGGACAGGGGGTCCAGATACGCAGTATTTT,CASSPRTGGPDTQYF
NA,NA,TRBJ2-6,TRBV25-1,TGTGCCAGCTCAAACAAACAAACGGGTGGGGCCAACGTCCTGACTTTC,CASSNKQTGGANVLTF
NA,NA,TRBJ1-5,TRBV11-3,TGTGCCAGCAGCTTAGCGGGAAGCAATCAGCCCCAGCATTTT,CASSLAGSNQPQHF
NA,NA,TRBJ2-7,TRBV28,TGTGCCAGCACCTGGGGGGGCTTGTCCTACGAGCAGTACTTC,CASTWGGLSYEQYF